The 29 T cell receptor beta chains below come from one sample, sequenced in a study of CD8 T cells in Susac syndrome. Random hexamers primed reverse transcription of about 0.5 to 1 ug RNA. Using its own MiXCR run on the immunoSEQ multiplex PCR reads, TCRdb lists one record per CDR3 protein. The data show about 73,000 distinct CDR3 sequences, about 94% seen once. Sequencing used CD8+ T cells from PBMCs. The receptors were sampled from a human donor with multiple sclerosis.

V usage is TRBV6-5 and J usage is TRBJ2-1; TRBD1 matches at 9 bases. Trimming at V came to 6 bases and at J to 6 bases, leaving 9 bases not matched to a gene. Germline CDR1 is MNHEY and CDR2 is SVGAGI. There are 15 residues in the CDR3. CDR3 bases: TGTGCCAGCAGAACGAGGGGACAGGGAGTCAATGAGCAGTTCTTC. This gives the protein CASRTRGQGVNEQFF.

This clonotype was observed a few times. The chain couples TRBV27 to TRBJ2-7; D may match TRBD1 or TRBD2 (5 bases each). Looked up from germline, CDR1 is MNHEY and CDR2 is SMNVEV (reference sequence). CDR3 length: 13 amino acids. Trimming left V 0 bases short and J 9 bases short, with 12 bases between. CDR3 residues: CASSLSRDVRQYF. As DNA, the CDR3 is TGTGCCAGCAGTTTATCCCGGGACGTACGGCAGTACTTC.

The chain is built from TRBV19 and TRBJ2-7, with D tentatively TRBD1 (6 bases). Trimming removed 10 bases from V and 5 bases from J, with 18 bases in between. The length of the CDR3 is 13 residues. Germline values: CDR1 LNHDA, CDR2 SQIVND (reference sequence). The CDR3 DNA sequence: TGTGCCACCTCCGAGGGCAGGGACAACGAGCAGTACTTC. Translating gives CATSEGRDNEQYF.

The chain is built from TRBV14 and TRBJ2-2, with TRBD2 matching 11 bases. The trim removed 4 bases at V and 3 bases at J, leaving 4 bases unmatched. Germline-derived CDR1 and CDR2 are SGHDN and FVKESK. The CDR3 totals 16 residues. DNA for the CDR3: TGTGCCAGCAGCCCCAGACTAGCGGGGTACACCGGGGAGCTGTTTTTT. It specifies CASSPRLAGYTGELFF. Drawing the rest from reference TRBV14 and TRBJ2-2, the complete variable domain is EAGVTQFPSHSVIEKGQTVTLRCDPISGHDNLYWYRRVMGKEIKFLLHFVKESKQDESGMPNNRFLAERTGGTYSTLKVQPAELEDSGVYFCASSPRLAGYTGELFFGEGSRLTVL.

V is TRBV29-1 and J is TRBJ2-5, with TRBD2 identical over 7 bases. The length of the CDR3 is 18 residues. V trimming: 5 bases; J trimming: 0 bases; junction bases outside the gene matches: 18. The V gene's germline CDR1 is SQVTM and CDR2 ANQGSEA. This CDR3 reads CSVPRGYEAGKYQETQYF. The CDR3 coding sequence is TGCAGCGTTCCGAGGGGATATGAAGCGGGGAAGTACCAAGAGACCCAGTACTTC.

The V and J genes are TRBV18 and TRBJ2-7, with D possibly TRBD1 on 6 matching bases. The germline gives CDR1 KGHSH, CDR2 LQKENI. The CDR3 covers 14 residues. Trimming took off 5 bases at V and 4 bases at J, with 15 bases between the two ends. CDR3 protein: CASSFRGMDYEQYF. The CDR3 DNA reads as TGTGCCAGCTCATTCAGGGGTATGGATTACGAGCAGTACTTC.

This chain links TRBV9 with TRBJ1-3; no firm D call. Deletions cut 4 bases from V and 3 bases from J, with 8 bases between. CDR3 length: 13 residues. The germline gives CDR1 SGDLS, CDR2 YYNGEE. The CDR3, as DNA: TGTGCCAGCAGCCCCAGAAGTGGAAACACCATATATTTT. It codes for CASSPRSGNTIYF.

The CDR3 is CASSTGAGSTDTQYF. Here the CDR3 DNA reads TGTGCCAGCAGCACCGGGGCCGGAAGCACAGATACGCAGTATTTT. The chain has TRBV7-9 and TRBJ2-3; D may match TRBD1 or TRBD2 (5 bases each). In germline, CDR1 is SEHNR, CDR2 FQNEAQ (reference sequence). Trimming removed 5 bases at V and 0 bases at J, with 12 bases between. There are 15 residues in the CDR3.

This clonotype appeared a single time. The V call is TRBV4-1, the J call TRBJ2-7; 8 bases are a match to TRBD1. The CDR3 runs to 15 residues. The V gene end was trimmed by 1 base and the J gene end by 3 bases; junction bases not matched to a gene: 5. CDR1 MGHRA and CDR2 YSYEKL come from the germline V gene. The CDR3 loop reads CASSQGLRGRYEQYF. The CDR3 coding sequence is TGCGCCAGCAGCCAAGGCCTCAGGGGGCGCTACGAGCAGTACTTC.

The chain links TRBV4-1 to TRBJ2-7; 10 bases map to TRBD2. With 4 bases clipped from V and 2 bases from J, the junction kept 14 bases outside the gene matches. Germline CDR1 is MGHRA and CDR2 is YSYEKL. The CDR3 is 18 amino acids. CDR3 DNA: TGCGCCAGCAGCCCGGTTGATAGCGGGGGGCCACACCCCTACGAGCAGTACTTC. Its translation is CASSPVDSGGPHPYEQYF.

The chain employs TRBV12-3 or TRBV12-4 and TRBJ2-1; D might be TRBD2 (6 bases). This CDR3 spans 14 amino acids. V lost 7 bases and J 6 bases, leaving 16 bases between the germline ends. The CDR3 here is CASTRLDPPNEQFF. The CDR3, as DNA: TGTGCCAGCACCCGACTAGACCCTCCCAATGAGCAGTTCTTC.

This chain links TRBV27 with TRBJ1-1; D remains ambiguous. Germline assignment: CDR1 MNHEY and CDR2 SMNVEV (reference sequence). Trimming pared 2 bases from V and 2 bases from J, leaving 6 bases between. The CDR3 is 13 amino acids. Here the CDR3 reads CASSLVHNTEAFF. CDR3 coding DNA: TGTGCCAGCAGTTTAGTGCACAACACTGAAGCTTTCTTT.

The chain combines TRBV4-1 with TRBJ2-7; perhaps TRBD1 as D (5 bases). Deletions cut 2 bases from V and 1 base from J, with 9 bases between. Germline loops: CDR1 MGHRA, CDR2 YSYEKL. The CDR3 totals 14 residues. The CDR3, as DNA: TGCGCCAGCAGCCAACAGACAGAATCCTACGAGCAGTACTTC. Translation: CASSQQTESYEQYF.

The chain combines TRBV28 with TRBJ1-1, with a possible D match to TRBD1 (6 bases). Trimming took 5 bases from V and 6 from J, leaving 19 bases between them. In germline, CDR1 is MDHEN, CDR2 SYDVKM. There are 15 residues in the CDR3. CDR3: CASSPTRGTTAEAFF. The CDR3 DNA sequence: TGTGCCAGCAGTCCTACCCGGGGGACAACTGCTGAAGCTTTCTTT.

Written as DNA, the CDR3 is TGCAGCGTGACCGGTACTAGCGGGCCTGCCTACAATGAGCAGTTCTTC. The encoded protein is CSVTGTSGPAYNEQFF. V usage is TRBV29-1 and J usage is TRBJ2-1, with 9 bases fitting TRBD2. The CDR3 spans 16 residues. Germline V gives CDR1 SQVTM, CDR2 ANQGSEA. V shed 6 bases, J shed 2 bases, and the junction held 11 bases outside the gene matches.

The chain joins TRBV9 to TRBJ2-1; perhaps D is TRBD1 or TRBD2 (7 bases each). V was trimmed by 3 bases and J by 0 bases, leaving 13 bases between them. The CDR3 covers 16 residues. Germline assignment: CDR1 SGDLS and CDR2 YYNGEE. The CDR3 bases are TGTGCCAGCAGCGGTACAGGGGAGGGCTCCTACAATGAGCAGTTCTTC. This sequence encodes CASSGTGEGSYNEQFF. The full variable domain, its missing parts supplied by reference TRBV9 and TRBJ2-1, is DSGVTQTPKHLITATGQRVTLRCSPRSGDLSVYWYQQSLDQGLQFLIQYYNGEERAKGNILERFSAQQFPDLHSELNLSSLELGDSALYFCASSGTGEGSYNEQFFGPGTRLTVL.

This rearrangement joins TRBV5-1 to TRBJ2-7; D is possibly TRBD1 (5 bases). Germline V CDR1 and CDR2: SGHRS, YFSETQ. The V end was cut by 4 bases, the J end by 2 bases, with 16 bases between. The CDR3 sequence is 15 residues long. Here the CDR3 reads CASSPWGGSTYEQYF. The CDR3 nucleotides read TGCGCCAGCAGCCCCTGGGGCGGATCTACCTACGAGCAGTACTTC.

This clonotype was picked up a small number of times. The chain joins TRBV9 to TRBJ1-1; weak D call: TRBD1 (6 bases). CDR1 SGDLS and CDR2 YYNGEE come from the germline V gene. The CDR3 runs to 13 residues. Between the trimmed V and J ends, which lost 4 bases and 5 bases, there was a span of 12 bases. The CDR3 region has the DNA TGTGCCAGCAGCCCCGGAGGGGGGACTGAAGCTTTCTTT. It translates to CASSPGGGTEAFF. The full variable domain, rest sourced from reference TRBV9 and TRBJ1-1, is DSGVTQTPKHLITATGQRVTLRCSPRSGDLSVYWYQQSLDQGLQFLIQYYNGEERAKGNILERFSAQQFPDLHSELNLSSLELGDSALYFCASSPGGGTEAFFGQGTRLTVV.

This chain uses TRBV29-1 with TRBJ1-2; 7 nucleotides agree with TRBD1. This CDR3 contains 13 residues. Germline V gives CDR1 SQVTM, CDR2 ANQGSEA. V lost 3 bases to trimming and J lost 2 bases; unmatched junction nucleotides: 3. Written as DNA, the CDR3 is TGCAGCGTTGATCAGGGGGAGAACTATGGCTACACCTTC. Translating it yields CSVDQGENYGYTF.

V and J are TRBV4-1 and TRBJ2-5; 11 positions agree with TRBD1. With 3 bases clipped from V and 5 bases from J, the junction kept 5 bases outside the gene matches. The CDR3 loop spans 15 amino acids. CDR1 is MGHRA, CDR2 YSYEKL, per germline. The CDR3 reads CASSQQDRGLETQYF. The CDR3 DNA is TGCGCCAGCAGCCAGCAGGACAGGGGGCTGGAGACCCAGTACTTC.

This chain connects TRBV2 to TRBJ1-2; D not resolved. Germline-derived CDR1 and CDR2 are SNHLY and FYNNEI. The length of the CDR3 is 13 residues. V lost 5 bases, J lost 6 bases, and 13 bases lay in between. For the CDR3, the DNA is TGTGCCAGCAGTCTGACTGAGTCCAATGGCTACACCTTC. Translating gives CASSLTESNGYTF.

The J gene is TRBJ2-3, the V gene TRBV27, with 7 bases identical to TRBD1. The CDR3 has 15 residues. V lost 0 bases and J lost 2; bases outside the gene matches: 2. Germline CDR1 reads MNHEY; CDR2 reads SMNVEV (reference sequence). Here the CDR3 reads CASSLSQGDTDTQYF. CDR3 nucleotides: TGTGCCAGCAGTTTATCCCAGGGGGACACAGATACGCAGTATTTT.

This chain connects TRBV3-1 to TRBJ2-1; 9 nucleotides match TRBD2. The CDR3 loop spans 15 amino acids. Germline V gene data show CDR1 as LGHDT and CDR2 as YNNKEL (reference sequence). The V and J ends lost 0 bases and 9 bases, in that order; junction bases with no gene match: 6. CDR3 residues: CASSQDPAGGIEQFF. In nucleotides, the CDR3 is TGTGCCAGCAGCCAAGACCCAGCGGGAGGAATTGAGCAGTTCTTC.

The V gene is TRBV5-1, the J gene TRBJ1-1, with TRBD1 identical over 9 bases. Unmatched junction bases numbered 9, after V lost 4 bases and J lost 2 bases. The germline V gene has CDR1 SGHRS and CDR2 YFSETQ. This CDR3 region has 16 residues. In DNA, the CDR3 is TGCGCCAGCAGCCTAGGACAGGGGCGATATAACACTGAAGCTTTCTTT. This gives the protein CASSLGQGRYNTEAFF.

The rearrangement uses TRBV30 and TRBJ1-2; the D is unclear. The CDR3 covers 13 residues. Germline V gives CDR1 GTSNPN, CDR2 SVGIG (reference sequence). V was shortened by 1 base and J by 8 bases, with 14 bases between the two germline ends. CDR3 DNA sequence: TGTGCCTGGAGTGAGTATAGGGCCGGCGGCTACACCTTC. Residues: CAWSEYRAGGYTF.

The CDR3 protein is CASSRPGNNEQFF. The CDR3 DNA follows: TGTGCCAGCTCCCGTCCAGGTAACAATGAGCAGTTCTTC. The chain combines TRBV6-2 or TRBV6-3 with TRBJ2-1; D gene unclear. The CDR3 is 13 amino acids. Germline V lookup: CDR1 MNHEY, CDR2 SVGEGT. V was clipped by 8 bases and J by 5 bases, with 13 bases between them.

This rearrangement joins TRBV19 to TRBJ2-7, with 8 bases identical to TRBD1. CDR3 size: 14 residues. Germline assignment: CDR1 LNHDA and CDR2 SQIVND (reference sequence). V gave up 1 base and J gave up 3 bases; unmatched junction bases: 2. The CDR3 loop is CASSIGTGSYEQYF. The CDR3 DNA is TGTGCCAGTAGTATAGGGACAGGGAGCTACGAGCAGTACTTC.

V and J are TRBV19 and TRBJ2-3, with D possibly TRBD2 on 5 matching bases. The V end lost 4 bases, the J end lost 6 bases, and 17 bases lay between the germline ends. Germline CDR1 reads LNHDA; CDR2 reads SQIVND (reference sequence). This CDR3 has 15 residues. The CDR3 nucleotides read TGTGCCAGTAGTAAGGCAGCGGCCCTCGTGGATACGCAGTATTTT. It translates to CASSKAAALVDTQYF.

A single count supports this clonotype. For the CDR3, the DNA is TGTGCCAGCAGGCAACAACAGGGTTTTACCTACGAGCAGTACTTC. Translation: CASRQQQGFTYEQYF. The chain is built from TRBV6-6 and TRBJ2-7; D might be TRBD1 (6 bases). The CDR3 has 15 residues. V was clipped by 6 bases and J by 2 bases, with 17 bases between them. CDR1 is MNHNY, CDR2 SVGAGI, per germline (reference sequence).